Below are 30 T cell receptor beta chains sequenced from a single sample in a study of PD-1 blockade in classical Hodgkin lymphoma. The time point is: cycle 4 day 1 (C4D1), after five to seven weeks of nivolumab. Every patient relapsed after autologous stem cell transplantation, and brentuximab vedotin exposure varied. Method: immunoSEQ multiplex PCR; TCRdb's copy keeps in-frame clones and lacks some. The table records tens of thousands of clones, around 90% of them present only once. The sequencing used peripheral blood mononuclear cells (PBMCs), collected before the fourth cycle of nivolumab. All receptors derive from a human donor with classical Hodgkin lymphoma.

This clone was detected a few times. This rearrangement joins TRBV2 to TRBJ1-5; D is uncertain. This CDR3 has 12 amino acids. From germline, CDR1 is SNHLY and CDR2 FYNNEI. Trimming cost V 7 bases and J 3 bases, with 7 bases left between them. DNA for the CDR3: TGTGCCAGCACCGACCCCAATCAGCCCCAGCATTTT. It is translated as CASTDPNQPQHF.

The chain links TRBV29-1 to TRBJ1-1; a weak D match, TRBD1 (5 bases). The CDR3 spans 14 residues. Germline CDR1 SQVTM, CDR2 ANQGSEA. V dropped 5 bases and J dropped 8 bases, with 21 bases sitting between them. The CDR3 bases are TGCAGCGTTTTTCTGATGTTTGACAGCCGGGAAGCTTTCTTT. Translation gives CSVFLMFDSREAFF.

The V and J genes are TRBV2 and TRBJ1-5; D is unresolved. V was shortened by 1 base and J by 2 bases, with 12 bases between the two germline ends. In germline, CDR1 is SNHLY, CDR2 FYNNEI. The CDR3 sequence is 16 residues long. CDR3 sequence reads: CASSEEPVRGNQPQHF. As DNA, the CDR3 is TGTGCCAGCAGTGAAGAACCCGTCCGGGGCAATCAGCCCCAGCATTTT.

This clone was seen a handful of times. In DNA form, the CDR3 reads TGTGCCAGTAGTATCGGGGAGGGGGTGCATGGCTACACCTTC. This gives the protein CASSIGEGVHGYTF. The chain couples TRBV19 to TRBJ1-2; possibly TRBD1 for D (6 bases). This CDR3 has 14 residues. Trimming removed 3 bases from V and 6 bases from J, with 14 bases in between. Germline CDR1 reads LNHDA; CDR2 reads SQIVND (reference sequence).

The CDR3 nucleotides read TGTGCCAGCAGGACTAGGTGGACCGGGGAGCTGTTTTTT. It yields the protein CASRTRWTGELFF. The chain carries TRBV6-5 and TRBJ2-2; weak D call: TRBD2 (6 bases). CDR3 length: 13 residues. Germline CDR1 and CDR2: MNHEY and SVGAGI. The ends were cut back, 6 bases at V and 5 bases at J, with 10 bases in the middle.

This chain connects TRBV4-2 to TRBJ2-1; 8 bases agree with TRBD1. J lost 9 bases, V lost 3 bases, and 7 bases had no gene match. CDR1 is LGHNA, CDR2 YNFKEQ, per germline. The CDR3 has 14 amino acids. CDR3 nucleotides: TGTGCCAGCAGCCAGGACAGGGACGTGGGTGAGCAGTTCTTC. This encodes CASSQDRDVGEQFF.

The genes are TRBV5-1 and TRBJ1-4; D unresolved. This CDR3 has 14 amino acids. Trimming pared 0 bases from V and 8 bases from J, leaving 11 bases between. CDR1 SGHRS and CDR2 YFSETQ come from the germline V gene. This CDR3 is CASSLDSAPEKLFF. DNA for the CDR3: TGCGCCAGCAGCTTGGACTCAGCCCCCGAAAAACTGTTTTTT.

On this clone itself: Other nucleotide sequences in the sample specify the same CDR3. V and J are TRBV5-1 and TRBJ2-2, with 12 bases identical to TRBD2. Germline loops: CDR1 SGHRS, CDR2 YFSETQ. The trim removed 4 bases at V and 4 bases at J, leaving 2 bases unmatched. The CDR3 has 15 amino acids. CDR3 sequence reads: CASSLAGGSTGELFF. The CDR3 DNA reads TGCGCCAGCAGCCTAGCGGGGGGGTCCACCGGGGAGCTGTTTTTT.

The gene calls are TRBV6-5 and TRBJ2-2, with D tentatively TRBD1 (5 bases). Germline values: CDR1 MNHEY, CDR2 SVGAGI. This CDR3 contains 15 residues. Trimming left V 2 bases short and J 2 bases short, with 9 bases between. CDR3 coding DNA: TGTGCCAGCAGTTACCGGACATCTAACACCGGGGAGCTGTTTTTT. Its translation is CASSYRTSNTGELFF.

The chain uses TRBV27 and TRBJ2-7; 7 nucleotides match TRBD2. V was pared by 6 bases and J by 2 bases, with 4 bases of the junction left unmatched. The CDR3 consists of 13 residues. Germline V gene lookup returns CDR1 MNHEY and CDR2 SMNVEV (reference sequence). CDR3 sequence reads: CASSHSGTYEQYF. The CDR3 DNA sequence: TGTGCCAGCAGCCACAGCGGGACCTACGAGCAGTACTTC.

V is TRBV5-1 and J is TRBJ1-1, with D tentatively TRBD1 (5 bases). Looked up from germline, CDR1 is SGHRS and CDR2 is YFSETQ. V was clipped by 0 bases and J by 0 bases, with 12 bases between them. The CDR3 is 16 residues long. CDR3 bases: TGCGCCAGCAGCTTGGACGGGGCCGTGATGAACACTGAAGCTTTCTTT. Translated: CASSLDGAVMNTEAFF.

The rearrangement joins TRBV27 to TRBJ2-5; D ambiguous. Trimming shortened V by 4 bases and J by 5 bases, and 11 bases separated the two germline ends. This CDR3 spans 13 amino acids. Germline values: CDR1 MNHEY, CDR2 SMNVEV (reference sequence). The CDR3 DNA reads TGTGCCAGCAGTTACGGTTATGACGAGACCCAGTACTTC. Protein: CASSYGYDETQYF.

J is TRBJ2-7 and V is TRBV10-1; D not certain. Between the trimmed V and J ends, which lost 3 bases and 7 bases, there was a span of 16 bases. The length of the CDR3 is 14 residues. CDR1 is WNHNN and CDR2 is SYGVQD in the germline V gene (reference sequence). The CDR3 region has the DNA TGCGCCAGCAGTGATTCGGGCCTTCACGAGGAGCAGTACTTC. Translating it yields CASSDSGLHEEQYF.

The chain recombines TRBV6-5 with TRBJ1-1, with a weak D call TRBD1 (5 bases). V lost 3 bases and J 5 bases, leaving 13 bases between the germline ends. Germline V CDR1 and CDR2: MNHEY, SVGAGI. There are 14 residues in the CDR3. Written as DNA, the CDR3 is TGTGCCAGCAGTTATTTAACTTGGGGGACTGAAGCTTTCTTT. Protein product: CASSYLTWGTEAFF.

V usage is TRBV6-5 and J usage is TRBJ1-1; D gene unclear. Trimming shortened V by 4 bases and J by 11 bases, and 23 bases separated the two germline ends. The CDR3 spans 15 residues. CDR1 MNHEY and CDR2 SVGAGI come from the germline V gene. The CDR3 coding sequence is TGTGCCAGCAGTTTAATCCCCTCGGCAGGCCAAGGGGCTTTCTTT. Translated: CASSLIPSAGQGAFF.

The chain links TRBV27 to TRBJ2-7; unclear D gene. The CDR3 totals 13 residues. Trimming shortened V by 6 bases and J by 3 bases, and 12 bases separated the two germline ends. Germline V gene data show CDR1 as MNHEY and CDR2 as SMNVEV (reference sequence). The CDR3 DNA follows: TGTGCCAGCAGAAGTATCATATACTACGAGCAGTACTTC. Translating it yields CASRSIIYYEQYF.

The chain carries TRBV5-1 and TRBJ2-5; 11 bases fit TRBD2. CDR1 is SGHRS, CDR2 YFSETQ, per germline. Trimming took 3 bases from V and 3 from J; bases not matched to a gene: 4. CDR3 length: 15 amino acids. The DNA of the CDR3 is TGCGCCAGCAGCTCCCTGGGACTAGCGGAAGAGACCCAGTACTTC. It codes for CASSSLGLAEETQYF. Variable domain in full (rest from reference TRBV5-1 and TRBJ2-5): KAGVTQTPRYLIKTRGQQVTLSCSPISGHRSVSWYQQTPGQGLQFLFEYFSETQRNKGNFPGRFSGRQFSNSRSEMNVSTLELGDSALYLCASSSLGLAEETQYFGPGTRLLVL.

The chain links TRBV7-9 to TRBJ2-1; 7 nucleotides agree with TRBD2. The germline CDR1 and CDR2 sequences are SEHNR and FQNEAQ (reference sequence). There are 13 residues in the CDR3. The V and J ends lost 8 bases and 6 bases, in that order; junction bases with no gene match: 7. For the CDR3, the DNA is TGTGCCAGCCAGAGCGGGGATCCCAATGAGCAGTTCTTC. Its protein product is CASQSGDPNEQFF.

This rearrangement joins TRBV2 to TRBJ2-4; the match to TRBD2 covers 8 bases. This CDR3 is built from 13 residues. The V gene's germline CDR1 is SNHLY and CDR2 FYNNEI. The CDR3 DNA reads TGTGCTCACGGGAGGGGGGCCAAAAACATTCAGTACTTC. Translating gives CAHGRGAKNIQYF.

The CDR3 coding sequence is TGCGCCAGCAGCTTGTACGAGACAGATACGCAGTATTTT. Residues: CASSLYETDTQYF. This chain joins TRBV5-1 and TRBJ2-3, with no clear D. Trimming took 1 base from V and 3 from J, leaving 6 bases between them. Germline values: CDR1 SGHRS, CDR2 YFSETQ. This CDR3 spans 13 amino acids.

The chain employs TRBV6-6 and TRBJ2-3; 15 nucleotides align to TRBD2. Germline V gene lookup returns CDR1 MNHNY and CDR2 SVGAGI (reference sequence). The CDR3 is 13 amino acids. V shed 7 bases and J 10 bases; nucleotides not matched to a gene: 3. CDR3 sequence reads: CASIRTSGGAQYF. As DNA, the CDR3 is TGTGCCAGCATTAGGACTAGCGGGGGGGCGCAGTATTTT.

J is TRBJ2-2 and V is TRBV5-4, with no clear D. V dropped 1 base and J dropped 4 bases, with 5 bases sitting between them. Germline V lookup: CDR1 SGHNT, CDR2 YYREEE (reference sequence). The CDR3 consists of 13 residues. Here the CDR3 DNA reads TGTGCCAGCAGCTTGCCCGTCACCGGGGAGCTGTTTTTT. This translates into CASSLPVTGELFF. The whole variable domain, filled in from reference TRBV5-4 and TRBJ2-2, reads ETGVTQSPTHLIKTRGQQVTLRCSSQSGHNTVSWYQQALGQGPQFIFQYYREEENGRGNFPPRFSGLQFPNYSSELNVNALELDDSALYLCASSLPVTGELFFGEGSRLTVL.

The rearrangement uses TRBV2 and TRBJ2-1, with 7 positions matching TRBD2. The CDR3 has 14 amino acids. Germline V gene data show CDR1 as SNHLY and CDR2 as FYNNEI. V was clipped by 3 bases and J by 9 bases; unmatched bases: 8. CDR3: CASSEVGLSIEQFF. CDR3 DNA sequence: TGTGCCAGCAGTGAGGTGGGACTATCAATTGAGCAGTTCTTC.

The genes are TRBV4-1 and TRBJ2-7; possibly TRBD2 for D (5 bases). Germline CDR1 and CDR2: MGHRA and YSYEKL. This CDR3 is built from 15 residues. V was shortened by 1 base and J by 3 bases, with 13 bases between the two germline ends. The CDR3 sequence: CASSQGRASFYEQYF. Here the CDR3 DNA reads TGCGCCAGCAGCCAAGGCCGGGCTAGCTTCTACGAGCAGTACTTC.

V usage is TRBV7-6 and J usage is TRBJ2-7, with D maybe TRBD2 (6 bases). This CDR3 contains 18 residues. Looked up from germline, CDR1 is SGHVS and CDR2 is FNYEAQ. With 1 base removed from V and 0 bases from J, the gap between germline ends came to 19 bases. The CDR3 DNA reads as TGTGCCAGCAGCTTAGTCTCCCGGCCCGGGGGAGTCTCCTACGAGCAGTACTTC. Amino acids: CASSLVSRPGGVSYEQYF.

This chain connects TRBV5-6 to TRBJ2-7; D is ambiguous. The length of the CDR3 is 13 residues. Germline CDR1 and CDR2: SGHDT and YYEEEE. V lost 1 base to trimming and J lost 3 bases, with 8 bases between them. The CDR3 DNA follows: TGTGCCAGCAGCTTGTATGGAGTCTACGAGCAGTACTTC. Translation gives CASSLYGVYEQYF.

The J gene is TRBJ2-5, the V gene TRBV5-1; 7 nucleotides align to TRBD1. The germline V gene encodes CDR1 SGHRS and CDR2 YFSETQ. Trimming removed 7 bases from V and 5 bases from J; junction bases left unmatched: 11. The CDR3 runs 14 residues. CDR3 coding DNA: TGCGCCAGCGTCGCAGGGGGTCCGCCGGAGACCCAGTACTTC. This encodes CASVAGGPPETQYF.

CDR3 DNA sequence: TGTGCCAGCAGCGCGTTACAATCGGAGACCCAGTACTTC. This translates into CASSALQSETQYF. The chain recombines TRBV7-9 with TRBJ2-5; D is uncertain. This CDR3 has 13 amino acids. V shed 5 bases and J shed 5 bases, with 12 bases lying between them. The germline CDR1 and CDR2 sequences are SEHNR and FQNEAQ (reference sequence).

This clone appeared a few times. The chain uses TRBV5-1 and TRBJ2-5; 11 nucleotides match TRBD1. The CDR3 spans 16 residues. The junction had 10 bases not matched to a gene; V was cut back by 4 bases and J by 5 bases. CDR1 SGHRS and CDR2 YFSETQ come from the germline V gene. This chain's CDR3 is CASSGTGQGDWETQYF. CDR3 bases: TGCGCCAGCAGCGGAACGGGACAGGGGGATTGGGAGACCCAGTACTTC.

This chain joins TRBV30 and TRBJ1-5; D perhaps matches TRBD1 (6 bases). Germline V CDR1 and CDR2: GTSNPN, SVGIG (reference sequence). The CDR3 is made up of 17 amino acids. With 0 bases removed from V and 0 bases from J, the gap between germline ends came to 15 bases. In DNA, the CDR3 is TGTGCCTGGAGTGTAACACGGGACACCACTAGCAATCAGCCCCAGCATTTT. Residues: CAWSVTRDTTSNQPQHF.